Reported below is one TCR beta chain. The clone's antigen remains unknown. One base away there is no much larger clone; base qualities are not given. The sample originates from a study of blood T cell repertoires in COVID-19 (dated by TCRdb to between 2020 and 2021). Background for the entire study: Samples from collaborators originated in the United States, Italy and Spain and spanned both the acute and convalescent phases of COVID-19. The material from the prospective study consisted of cDNA or gDNA derived from T cells, B-cell-depleted T cells, or PBMCs. The dataset comprised deeply sampled blood TCRbeta repertoires from subjects exposed to, actively infected with, or recovered from COVID-19. The repertoires were released in a freely available public database meant as a resource for research on the immune response to SARS-CoV-2. Samples were obtained from the ongoing ImmuneRACE study (first 160 participants) and from 1,254 subjects provided by 6 global collaborators. Sample metadata almost always included a de-identified subject ID, COVID-19 status, age in years and sex. Where available, HLA class I and class II types were taken from metadata supplied by the sample provider and were not determined by assay-based typing.

Summary of the overall study and its limitations: Clinical and demographic metadata were provided uncurated, with the amount varying by source and participant.

Clipping removes 0 bases from V and 6 bases from J, with 6 as the unmatched junction base count. CDR1 is given as MNHEY and CDR2 as SVGAGI, both from the germline V gene. The CDR3 holds 16 amino acids from the cysteine to the phenylalanine. Only the CDR3 region is kept as DNA, spanning 48 bases read in frame from base 1. The collaborating institutions used their own protocols to collect whole blood in K2EDTA tubes. For TCRbeta analysis, collaborators shipped samples in one of three forms: frozen whole blood, isolated PBMCs, or DNA extracted from either of those sample types. TCRbeta CDR3 regions were amplified from genomic DNA by means of the immunoSEQ Assay, a bias-controlled multiplex PCR. Concerning the study's data processing: Nucleated cell counts per sample were estimated from amplification of reference gene primers within the assay. Sequence reads were collapsed and filtered to measure the absolute abundance of every unique TCRbeta CDR3 rearrangement. Productive Simpson clonality was computed per sample as the square root of Simpson's diversity index over productive rearrangements. TCRdb took this table from immuneACCESS and kept in-frame rearrangements with V and J called. Such tables lack part of the clones; where checked against another copy, unresolved V genes explain under half of the gap, and the rest is unexplained. The V and J calls and clone size were taken over from that table, and D and trimming were inferred from the DNA. In all, the sample holds about 140,000 clones, and around 81% of those were seen once. Of the sample, around 1.5% is held by the ten largest clones.

The clonotype comes from a human donor in a cohort sampled during active COVID-19. The rearrangement combines TRBV6-5 with TRBJ1-4; 8 of the junction bases match TRBD1. The sample was peripheral blood. CDR3 reads: CASSYSGTGMDEKLFF. The DNA is TGTGCCAGCAGTTACTCGGGGACAGGAATGGATGAAAAACTGTTTTTT.